The T cell receptor (beta chain) described here comes from a study of shared clonotypes between healthy human individuals. V was trimmed by 3 bases and J by 4 bases, leaving 13 bases between them. Germline CDR1 is MDHEN and CDR2 is SYDVKM. CDR3 length: 15 residues. It was into CD45RA+ naive and CD45RA-negative memory subsets that the CD4+ cells were split. Original processing notes: ImmunoSEQ output held junction-only sequences without quality scores, so filtering differed. Here immunoSEQ multiplex PCR was the method, and the copy in TCRdb shows in-frame clones only, minus some. That table supplies the V and J calls and clone size; D and trimming were determined from the DNA. The sample holds 950,000 to 1,300,000 clones, approximately 70% seen once. This clone was counted many times.

The sample consisted of memory CD4+ T cells sorted from blood. As to subset: CD45RA-negative fraction. The rearrangement joins TRBV28 to TRBJ1-5; D uncertain. The clonotype originates from a man aged 18 to 30 in good health. CDR3 coding DNA: TGTGCCAGCAGTTTTGGGTCCAGAGTAAATCAGCCCCAGCATTTT. The encoded protein is CASSFGSRVNQPQHF.